This TCR beta chain came from a study of T cell repertoires in ileal Crohn's disease. General study points: All patients with clonality above 26.8% had endoscopic recurrence.

Note on this clone: The antigen remains unidentified.

The germline CDR1 and CDR2 sequences are SQVTM and ANQGSEA. The CDR3 runs 10 residues. Trimming shortened V by 7 bases and J by 6 bases, and 7 bases separated the two germline ends. Measured with immunoSEQ multiplex PCR; TCRdb has only the in-frame clones, and not every one. The sample records just under 4,000 clones, about 70% being singletons. Input material: ileal tissue. This chain connects TRBV29-1 to TRBJ2-1, with unresolved D. The sequence was collected from an adult with Crohn's disease. The CDR3 reads CSGLFNEQFF. The CDR3, as DNA: TGCAGCGGACTGTTCAATGAGCAGTTCTTC.